The rows below give T cell receptor beta chains drawn from one sample of a study of blood T cell repertoires in COVID-19. Some clones are missing from TCRdb's copy, which holds only in-frame ones; the method was immunoSEQ multiplex PCR. The data show some 14,000 clones, 90% seen once. Source material: peripheral blood. The receptors shown here come from a human donor in a cohort sampled during active COVID-19. Each CDR3 is given with its conserved first and last residue. Each record gives: J gene, D gene, V gene, CDR3 DNA, CDR3 protein. A D gene is named only where the DNA matches it firmly.

j_gene: TRBJ1-6; d_gene: .; v_gene: TRBV15; CDR3nt: TGTGCCACCAGCAGAGAAGGGGGGGATTCACCCCTCCACTTT; CDR3aa: CATSREGGDSPLHF
j_gene: TRBJ1-3; d_gene: .; v_gene: TRBV7-8; CDR3nt: TGTGCCAGCAGCCAAGGTTTTACGGGGGGAAACACCATATATTTT; CDR3aa: CASSQGFTGGNTIYF
j_gene: TRBJ2-1; d_gene: TRBD1; v_gene: TRBV27; CDR3nt: TGTGCCAGCAGTTGGACAGGGAATAATGAGCAGTTCTTC; CDR3aa: CASSWTGNNEQFF
j_gene: TRBJ2-2; d_gene: .; v_gene: TRBV29-1; CDR3nt: TGCAGCGTGGGGCCTCCGGCGAACACCGGGGAGCTGTTTTTT; CDR3aa: CSVGPPANTGELFF
j_gene: TRBJ2-7; d_gene: .; v_gene: TRBV5-5; CDR3nt: TGTGCCAGCAGCCCTAGCTCCTACGAGCAGTACTTC; CDR3aa: CASSPSSYEQYF
j_gene: TRBJ2-6; d_gene: .; v_gene: TRBV28; CDR3nt: TGTGCCAGCAAAACAGGAGTAGCTGCTGGGGCCAACGTCCTGACTTTC; CDR3aa: CASKTGVAAGANVLTF
j_gene: TRBJ1-5; d_gene: TRBD1; v_gene: TRBV13; CDR3nt: TGTGCCAGCAGCACCAGGACAGGGGAGTTCGGTCAGCCCCAGCATTTT; CDR3aa: CASSTRTGEFGQPQHF
j_gene: TRBJ2-5; d_gene: TRBD2; v_gene: TRBV11-3; CDR3nt: TGTGCCAGCAGCTCGCCAGCGGGGAAAGAGACCCAGTACTTC; CDR3aa: CASSSPAGKETQYF
j_gene: TRBJ1-3; d_gene: .; v_gene: TRBV12-5; CDR3nt: TGTGCTAGTGGTTTTAACTCTGGAAACACCATATATTTT; CDR3aa: CASGFNSGNTIYF
j_gene: TRBJ2-4; d_gene: TRBD2; v_gene: TRBV13; CDR3nt: TGTGCCAGCAGCTGGACTAGCGGGGTAGCCAAAAACATTCAGTACTTC; CDR3aa: CASSWTSGVAKNIQYF
j_gene: TRBJ2-1; d_gene: TRBD1; v_gene: TRBV6-5; CDR3nt: TGTGCCAGCAAAGGGGGCGCGTCCTACAATGAGCAGTTCTTC; CDR3aa: CASKGGASYNEQFF
j_gene: TRBJ2-1; d_gene: .; v_gene: TRBV29-1; CDR3nt: TGCAGCGTTGGTTTGGGCCAGGGACGCCCGGGGGATGAGCAGTTCTTC; CDR3aa: CSVGLGQGRPGDEQFF
j_gene: TRBJ2-7; d_gene: .; v_gene: TRBV19; CDR3nt: TGTGCCAGTAGTATAGGGGAGGCCTACGAGCAGTACTTC; CDR3aa: CASSIGEAYEQYF
j_gene: TRBJ2-1; d_gene: .; v_gene: TRBV27; CDR3nt: TGTGCCAGCAGATCGACGGGACTGGAATACAATGAGCAGTTCTTC; CDR3aa: CASRSTGLEYNEQFF
j_gene: TRBJ2-3; d_gene: .; v_gene: TRBV21-1; CDR3nt: TGTGCCAGCAGCCGCGGGGCGGAAGCTCCCACAGATACGCAGTATTTT; CDR3aa: CASSRGAEAPTDTQYF
j_gene: TRBJ2-7; d_gene: .; v_gene: TRBV6-2/TRBV6-3; CDR3nt: TGTGCCAGCAGTTACTCCGCACAGAACTACGAGCAGTACTTC; CDR3aa: CASSYSAQNYEQYF
j_gene: TRBJ1-4; d_gene: .; v_gene: TRBV7-2; CDR3nt: TGTGCCAGCAGCTTAGATGCAGGCGTTAATGAAAAACTGTTTTTT; CDR3aa: CASSLDAGVNEKLFF
j_gene: TRBJ2-7; d_gene: .; v_gene: TRBV2; CDR3nt: TGTGCCAGCAGTGTGCGTCAGGGGAGCTACGAGCAGTACTTC; CDR3aa: CASSVRQGSYEQYF
j_gene: TRBJ1-2; d_gene: TRBD1; v_gene: TRBV5-6; CDR3nt: TGTGCCAGCAGCCTCAGGCAGGGGGGAGGCTACACCTTC; CDR3aa: CASSLRQGGGYTF
j_gene: TRBJ2-7; d_gene: TRBD2; v_gene: TRBV5-1; CDR3nt: TGCGCCAGCACCGCGTCGTCGCTAGCGGGTGCCTACGAGCAGTACTTC; CDR3aa: CASTASSLAGAYEQYF
j_gene: TRBJ2-6; d_gene: .; v_gene: TRBV5-4; CDR3nt: TGTGCCAGCAGCTTGGGGGAGTCTGGGGCCAACGTCCTGACTTTC; CDR3aa: CASSLGESGANVLTF
j_gene: TRBJ2-1; d_gene: TRBD2; v_gene: TRBV6-2/TRBV6-3; CDR3nt: TGTGCCAGCAGTTTACTAGCGGGAGGGCTCGTATCCTACAATGAGCAGTTCTTC; CDR3aa: CASSLLAGGLVSYNEQFF